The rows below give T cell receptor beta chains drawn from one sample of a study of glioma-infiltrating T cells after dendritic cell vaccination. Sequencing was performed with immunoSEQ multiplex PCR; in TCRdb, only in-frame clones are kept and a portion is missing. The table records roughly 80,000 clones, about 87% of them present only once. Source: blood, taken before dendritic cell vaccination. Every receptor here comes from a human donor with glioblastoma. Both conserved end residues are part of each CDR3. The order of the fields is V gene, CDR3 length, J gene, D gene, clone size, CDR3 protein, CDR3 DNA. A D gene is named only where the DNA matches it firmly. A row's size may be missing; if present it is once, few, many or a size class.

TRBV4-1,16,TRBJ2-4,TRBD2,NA,CASSQGVSGRANIQYF,TGCGCCAGCAGCCAAGGGGTTAGCGGGAGGGCGAACATTCAGTACTTC
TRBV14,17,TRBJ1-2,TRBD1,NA,CASSTTDRAKLNYGYTF,TGTGCCAGCAGCACTACAGACAGGGCGAAACTGAATTATGGCTACACCTTC
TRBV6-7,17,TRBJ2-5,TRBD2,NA,CASSYPGLAGFQETQYF,TGTGCCAGCAGCTATCCGGGACTAGCGGGGTTTCAAGAGACCCAGTACTTC
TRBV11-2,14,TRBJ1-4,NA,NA,CASSLKGRGEKLFF,TGTGCCAGCAGCCTGAAGGGGCGTGGTGAAAAACTGTTTTTT
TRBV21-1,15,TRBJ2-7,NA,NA,CASSRPGQGTYEQYF,TGTGCCAGCAGCAGACCGGGACAGGGGACGTACGAGCAGTACTTC
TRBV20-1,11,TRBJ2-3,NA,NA,CSAALSDTQYF,TGCAGTGCCGCCCTATCAGATACGCAGTATTTT
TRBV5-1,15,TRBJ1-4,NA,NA,CASSTDGGLGEKLFF,TGCGCCAGCAGTACGGATGGAGGGTTAGGAGAAAAACTGTTTTTT
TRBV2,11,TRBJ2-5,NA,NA,CASSNIETQYF,TGTGCCAGCAGCAACATTGAGACCCAGTACTTC
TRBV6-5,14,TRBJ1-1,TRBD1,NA,CASSYSDRDTEAFF,TGTGCCAGCAGTTACTCGGACAGGGACACTGAAGCTTTCTTT
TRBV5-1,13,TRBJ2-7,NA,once,CASSLVAGYEQYF,TGCGCCAGCAGCTTGGTTGCAGGCTACGAGCAGTACTTC
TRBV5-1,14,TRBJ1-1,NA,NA,CASSLAGGYTEAFF,TGCGCCAGCAGCTTGGCCGGGGGGTATACTGAAGCTTTCTTT
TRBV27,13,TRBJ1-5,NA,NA,CASSLAGHQPQHF,TGTGCCAGCAGTTTAGCAGGGCATCAGCCCCAGCATTTT
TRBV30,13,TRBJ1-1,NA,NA,CAWRQGLNTEAFF,TGTGCCTGGAGGCAGGGGTTGAACACTGAAGCTTTCTTT
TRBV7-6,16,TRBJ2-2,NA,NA,CASSSGAVAGTGELFF,TGTGCCAGCAGCTCGGGGGCAGTAGCGGGCACCGGGGAGCTGTTTTTT
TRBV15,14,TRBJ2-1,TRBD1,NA,CATSTGTAYNEQFF,TGTGCCACCAGCACGGGGACAGCTTACAATGAGCAGTTCTTC
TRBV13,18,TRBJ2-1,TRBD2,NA,CASSATRTSGLTYNEQFF,TGTGCCAGCAGCGCCACCCGGACTAGCGGGCTGACCTACAATGAGCAGTTCTTC
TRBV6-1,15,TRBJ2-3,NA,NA,CASSSLGAGPDTQYF,TGTGCCAGCAGTTCTCTGGGCGCGGGCCCAGATACGCAGTATTTT
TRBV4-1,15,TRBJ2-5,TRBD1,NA,CASSPLWTGGETQYF,TGCGCCAGCAGCCCTCTATGGACAGGGGGAGAGACCCAGTACTTC
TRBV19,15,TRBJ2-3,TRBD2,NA,CASSRREFGTDTQYF,TGTGCCAGTAGTAGGCGGGAGTTTGGCACAGATACGCAGTATTTT
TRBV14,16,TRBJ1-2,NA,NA,CASSQLRGVAFEGYTF,TGTGCCAGCAGCCAACTCCGGGGGGTCGCTTTTGAGGGCTACACCTTC
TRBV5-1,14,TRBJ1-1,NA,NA,CASMKDGGATEAFF,TGCGCCAGCATGAAGGACGGGGGGGCCACTGAAGCTTTCTTT
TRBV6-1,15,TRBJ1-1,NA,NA,CASSAGSVSNTEAFF,TGTGCCAGCAGTGCAGGGTCGGTATCGAACACTGAAGCTTTCTTT
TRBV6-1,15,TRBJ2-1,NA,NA,CASSGQDRAYNEQFF,TGTGCCAGCAGTGGGCAGGACAGAGCCTACAATGAGCAGTTCTTC
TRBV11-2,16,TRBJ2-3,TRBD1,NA,CASSLGQGPYTDTQYF,TGTGCCAGCAGCTTAGGACAGGGGCCATACACAGATACGCAGTATTTT
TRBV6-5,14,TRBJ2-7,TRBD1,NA,CASSHRQGAHEQYF,TGTGCCAGCAGCCACAGACAGGGGGCCCACGAGCAGTACTTC